These T cell receptor beta chains were read from a single sample in a study of blood T cell repertoires in COVID-19. Assay used: immunoSEQ multiplex PCR; TCRdb lists only in-frame clones, some missing. The table has 140,000 or so clones, approximately 88% seen once; the top ten hold roughly 1.6%. Sequencing was performed on peripheral blood. The source of these receptors is a woman aged 45 to 65 with acute or convalescent COVID-19. CDR3s include the opening cysteine and the closing phenylalanine or tryptophan. The D gene is left open where the match is weak. Only part of the rows carry a size: once, few, many, or a class if the clone is expanded.

TRBV18	-	-	TRBJ1-2	CASSPGRAGANYGYTF	TGTGCCAGCTCACCAGGCAGGGCGGGGGCGAACTATGGCTACACCTTC
TRBV2	-	-	TRBJ1-4	CASRNSEKLFF	TGTGCCAGCAGAAATTCGGAAAAACTGTTTTTT
TRBV7-9	-	TRBD2	TRBJ2-3	CASSFLSGGAGDTQYF	TGTGCCAGCAGCTTCCTTAGCGGGGGGGCCGGAGATACGCAGTATTTT
TRBV6-5	-	TRBD1	TRBJ2-3	CASRRGQGEADTQYF	TGTGCCAGCAGGCGGGGACAGGGAGAGGCAGATACGCAGTATTTT
TRBV27	-	TRBD1	TRBJ2-7	CASSFGQGIYEQYF	TGTGCCAGCAGCTTCGGACAGGGAATCTACGAGCAGTACTTC
TRBV13	few	-	TRBJ2-7	CASTPAAYEQYF	TGTGCCAGCACCCCGGCGGCCTACGAGCAGTACTTC
TRBV19	-	TRBD1	TRBJ1-1	CASKLQGFMNTEAFF	TGTGCCAGTAAGTTACAGGGGTTCATGAACACTGAAGCTTTCTTT
TRBV5-1	-	-	TRBJ2-5	CASSKQGLEETQYF	TGCGCCAGCAGCAAACAGGGCTTGGAAGAGACCCAGTACTTC
TRBV20-1	-	TRBD1	TRBJ2-7	CSASGTGAEQYF	TGCAGTGCTAGTGGGACAGGAGCCGAGCAGTACTTC
TRBV18	-	TRBD1	TRBJ1-1	CASSPMTGSNTEAFF	TGTGCCAGCTCACCGATGACAGGGAGCAACACTGAAGCTTTCTTT
TRBV7-9	-	-	TRBJ2-7	CASSSQVEQYF	TGTGCCAGCAGCTCCCAGGTAGAGCAGTACTTC
TRBV19	-	-	TRBJ1-2	CASSILEGYTF	TGTGCCAGTAGTATTCTGGAGGGCTACACCTTC
TRBV2	few	-	TRBJ2-7	CASSVLEGGSYEQYF	TGTGCCAGCAGTGTCCTCGAAGGGGGTTCCTACGAGCAGTACTTC
TRBV7-3	-	-	TRBJ2-3	CASSYTPSDTQYF	TGTGCCAGCAGCTACACGCCCAGTGATACGCAGTATTTT
TRBV25-1	few	TRBD1	TRBJ1-2	CASSELGQGAGYTF	TGTGCCAGCAGTGAATTGGGGCAGGGGGCTGGCTACACCTTC
TRBV2	-	TRBD1	TRBJ1-1	CASRTGGSPTEAFF	TGTGCCAGCAGGACAGGGGGCAGCCCCACTGAAGCTTTCTTT
TRBV5-4	-	TRBD1	TRBJ1-2	CASSFPRGQGAPGYGYTF	TGTGCCAGCAGCTTCCCCCGCGGGCAGGGGGCTCCGGGCTATGGCTACACCTTC
TRBV24-1	-	-	TRBJ2-3	CATSDPSTDTQYF	TGTGCCACCAGTGATCCGTCCACAGATACGCAGTATTTT
TRBV9	-	-	TRBJ2-1	CASSVTGNNEQFF	TGTGCCAGCAGCGTCACAGGGAACAATGAGCAGTTCTTC
TRBV5-1	-	TRBD1	TRBJ2-7	CASSLDGQGAYEQYF	TGCGCCAGCAGCTTGGACGGGCAGGGGGCTTACGAGCAGTACTTC
TRBV9	-	-	TRBJ1-1	CASSVGARAEAFF	TGTGCCAGCAGCGTAGGAGCCCGGGCTGAAGCTTTCTTT
TRBV4-2	-	TRBD1	TRBJ2-7	CASSLSGTGGYEQYF	TGTGCCAGCAGCCTTTCCGGGACAGGGGGCTACGAGCAGTACTTC
TRBV7-9	-	TRBD1	TRBJ1-4	CASSLGATGVGSEKLFF	TGTGCCAGCAGCTTAGGGGCAACAGGGGTTGGGAGTGAAAAACTGTTTTTT
TRBV7-8	-	-	TRBJ2-3	CASSLRASRTDTQYF	TGTGCCAGCAGCTTAAGGGCTAGCAGGACAGATACGCAGTATTTT
TRBV19	-	-	TRBJ2-7	CASRRGYEQYF	TGTGCCAGTAGACGGGGGTACGAGCAGTACTTC
TRBV19	-	TRBD1	TRBJ1-1	CASSIAAAGGPVEAFF	TGTGCCAGTAGTATAGCAGCGGCAGGGGGGCCGGTTGAAGCTTTCTTT
TRBV6-5	-	-	TRBJ2-7	CASSYPPSYEQYF	TGTGCCAGCAGTTACCCCCCATCCTACGAGCAGTACTTC
TRBV15	-	-	TRBJ1-1	CATSRSNRWTEAFF	TGTGCCACCAGCAGATCAAACCGGTGGACTGAAGCTTTCTTT
TRBV28	-	TRBD2	TRBJ2-5	CASRPIGLAGGQETQYF	TGTGCCAGCAGGCCAATTGGACTAGCGGGGGGACAAGAGACCCAGTACTTC
TRBV6-5	once	-	TRBJ2-2	CASTPLMTGELFF	TGTGCCAGCACCCCCCTAATGACCGGGGAGCTGTTTTTT
TRBV5-1	-	-	TRBJ2-2	CASSLRQGGTGELFF	TGCGCCAGCAGCTTGAGGCAGGGCGGCACCGGGGAGCTGTTTTTT
TRBV5-1	-	TRBD2	TRBJ2-2	CASSFLQRGNTGELFF	TGCGCCAGCAGCTTCTTACAGCGGGGGAACACCGGGGAGCTGTTTTTT
TRBV5-1	-	TRBD2	TRBJ2-1	CASSLVAGGPYEQFF	TGCGCCAGCAGCTTGGTTGCGGGAGGGCCGTATGAGCAGTTCTTC
TRBV10-3	-	-	TRBJ2-6	CAISDEGRASGANVLTF	TGTGCCATCAGTGATGAAGGCAGGGCCTCTGGGGCCAACGTCCTGACTTTC
TRBV29-1	-	-	TRBJ1-1	CSVEGSSNTEAFF	TGCAGCGTTGAAGGCAGTTCGAACACTGAAGCTTTCTTT
TRBV4-2	-	TRBD1	TRBJ1-6	CASSQDRNDSPLHF	TGTGCCAGCAGCCAGGACAGGAACGATTCACCCCTCCACTTT
TRBV10-3	-	-	TRBJ2-5	CAISESAGQETQYF	TGTGCCATCAGTGAGTCAGCTGGTCAAGAGACCCAGTACTTC
TRBV19	-	TRBD2	TRBJ2-2	CASSVSGTDTGELFF	TGTGCCAGTAGTGTTAGCGGGACTGACACCGGGGAGCTGTTTTTT
TRBV6-5	once	-	TRBJ1-2	CASSYSGQGRYGYTF	TGTGCCAGCAGTTACTCGGGCCAGGGCCGGTATGGCTACACCTTC
TRBV20-1	many	-	TRBJ2-2	CSASLNTGELFF	TGCAGTGCTAGTCTGAACACCGGGGAGCTGTTTTTT
TRBV4-1	-	-	TRBJ2-3	CASSQESIPSTDTQYF	TGCGCCAGCAGCCAAGAGAGCATACCTAGCACAGATACGCAGTATTTT
TRBV7-6	few	TRBD1	TRBJ1-5	CASSLAETGDPGQPQHF	TGTGCCAGCAGCTTAGCGGAGACAGGGGACCCCGGTCAGCCCCAGCATTTT
TRBV9	-	-	TRBJ1-3	CASSVGAISGNTIYF	TGTGCCAGCAGCGTGGGGGCTATCTCTGGAAACACCATATATTTT
TRBV11-1	-	TRBD1	TRBJ2-2	CASSVTGEAGELFF	TGTGCCAGCAGCGTGACAGGGGAGGCCGGGGAGCTGTTTTTT
TRBV24-1	-	-	TRBJ1-2	CATSDTATTLGGYGYTF	TGTGCCACCAGTGATACCGCCACCACCCTCGGGGGATATGGCTACACCTTC
TRBV4-1	once	-	TRBJ1-5	CASSQDQGPQHF	TGCGCCAGCAGCCAAGATCAGGGGCCCCAGCATTTT
TRBV11-2	-	-	TRBJ2-1	CASSSTLALDPLNEQFF	TGTGCCAGCAGCTCGACTTTAGCGCTCGACCCTTTGAATGAGCAGTTCTTC
TRBV21-1	-	-	TRBJ1-5	CASSLREANQPQHF	TGTGCCAGCAGCCTCCGGGAAGCCAATCAGCCCCAGCATTTT
TRBV6-5	-	-	TRBJ2-4	CASSYSGLGNIQYF	TGTGCCAGCAGTTACTCCGGCCTAGGAAACATTCAGTACTTC
TRBV10-1	-	TRBD2	TRBJ2-1	CASSENSGAYNEQFF	TGCGCCAGCAGTGAGAATAGCGGGGCATACAATGAGCAGTTCTTC